This record concerns one TCR beta chain sequence. The record originates from a study of cytomegalovirus exposure and HLA in healthy donors. Both 60 Vbeta primers and 13 Jbeta primers went into the PCR. Some clones are missing from TCRdb's copy, which holds only in-frame ones; the method was immunoSEQ multiplex PCR. This sample's table reports about 160,000 clones. V lost 2 bases to trimming and J lost 4 bases, with 10 bases between them. The CDR3 spans 14 residues. The V gene's germline CDR1 is MNHEY and CDR2 SVGAGI. This chain joins TRBV6-5 and TRBJ2-3; D uncertain. This clonotype was obtained from a woman between 50 and 59 years old in good health and CMV-seronegative. The specimen sequenced was PBMCs. CDR3 coding DNA: TGTGCCAGCAGTTACGGTTCGGTGGCAGATACGCAGTATTTT. Its protein is CASSYGSVADTQYF.